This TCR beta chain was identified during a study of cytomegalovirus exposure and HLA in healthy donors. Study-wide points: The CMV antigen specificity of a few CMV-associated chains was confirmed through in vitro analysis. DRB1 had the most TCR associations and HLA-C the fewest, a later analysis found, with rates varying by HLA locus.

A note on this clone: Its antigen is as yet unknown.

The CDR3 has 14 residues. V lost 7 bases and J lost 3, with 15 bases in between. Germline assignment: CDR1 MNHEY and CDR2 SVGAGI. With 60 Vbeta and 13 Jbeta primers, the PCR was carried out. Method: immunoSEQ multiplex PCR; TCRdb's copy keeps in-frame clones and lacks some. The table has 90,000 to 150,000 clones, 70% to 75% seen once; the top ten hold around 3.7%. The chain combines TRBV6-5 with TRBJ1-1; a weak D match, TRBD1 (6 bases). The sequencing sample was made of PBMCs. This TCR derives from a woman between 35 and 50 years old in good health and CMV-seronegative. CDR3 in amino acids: CASINTGLDTEAFF. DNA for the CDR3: TGTGCCAGCATCAACACAGGGCTGGACACTGAAGCTTTCTTT.